The text below deals with one TCR beta chain. The germline CDR1 and CDR2 sequences are SGHTA and FQGNSA. V was shortened by 2 bases and J by 7 bases, with 9 bases between the two germline ends. The CDR3 totals 13 residues. The sample is drawn from a study of blood T cell repertoires in COVID-19. The overall study: Acute and convalescent COVID-19 samples came from the United States, Italy and Spain. PBMCs, B-cell-depleted T cells, or T cells were the source of the cDNA or gDNA that made up the material.

In the original processing: From reference gene primer amplification, estimates of nucleated cell counts were derived. Generated by immunoSEQ multiplex PCR, the TCRdb table keeps only in-frame clones and is missing some. V and J calls and clone size come straight from that table; D and trimming were deduced from the DNA. Among 150,000 to 200,000 clones listed, about 85% were seen once. The TCR comes from a man younger than 35 with acute or convalescent COVID-19. Sequenced input: peripheral blood. The V and J genes are TRBV7-2 and TRBJ1-5; D is ambiguous. CDR3 amino acids: CASSLRQRQPQHF. The CDR3, as DNA: TGTGCCAGCAGCTTACGGCAGCGGCAGCCCCAGCATTTT.